This T cell receptor beta chain was profiled in a study of blood T cell repertoires in COVID-19. As for the study in general: Samples taken during acute and convalescent COVID-19 were collected in the United States, Italy and Spain. PBMCs, B-cell-depleted T cells, or T cells were the source of the cDNA or gDNA that made up the material.

V shed 4 bases, J shed 3 bases, and the junction held 11 bases outside the gene matches. The germline CDR1 and CDR2 sequences are KGHDR and SFDVKD. The CDR3 is 16 amino acids. In the authors' workflow: Using reference gene primer amplification, nucleated cell counts were estimated. Data came from immunoSEQ multiplex PCR; TCRdb stores just in-frame clones and leaves some out. That table gives V, J and clone size, and the DNA gave D and trimming. The sample has about half a million clones; 80% to 90% are singletons. The chain couples TRBV24-1 to TRBJ2-7; 7 bases are shared with TRBD1. This receptor was identified in a human donor in a cohort sampled during active COVID-19. Sample: peripheral blood. CDR3 DNA sequence: TGTGCCACCAGTGACGCCAGGGGGTCCGCTTTCTACGAGCAGTACTTC. Its translation is CATSDARGSAFYEQYF.